The rows below give T cell receptor beta chains drawn from one sample of a study of post-analysis software for immune sequencing data. TCRdb redid the calling of the PCR reads with MiXCR, one entry per CDR3 protein. The sample holds about 680,000 distinct CDR3 sequences, 55% to 60% seen once. Sequencing was carried out using blood. These receptor sequences come from a girl aged 2 to 10 with multiple sclerosis. The CDR3 runs from the conserved cysteine through the conserved F or W. A D gene is named only where the DNA matches it firmly. Only some rows state a clone size, as once, few, many or a class for expanded clones.

v_call,clone_size,cdr3_length,j_call,d_call,cdr3_nt,cdr3_aa
TRBV20-1,.,14,TRBJ1-2,.,TGCAGTGCTAGACCGTTGGACGGGGCCTATGGCTACACCTTC,CSARPLDGAYGYTF
TRBV29-1,.,11,TRBJ2-7,.,TGCAGCGTGGTACAGGGTCGCGAGCAGTACTTC,CSVVQGREQYF
TRBV20-1,once,13,TRBJ2-3,TRBD2,TGCAGTGCTAGGACTAGCTCGAGAGATACGCAGTATTTT,CSARTSSRDTQYF
TRBV6-5,once,16,TRBJ2-3,.,TGTGCCAGCAGTTGGAGGCTACCCGATCCTTCAGATACGCAGTATTTT,CASSWRLPDPSDTQYF
TRBV28,.,14,TRBJ2-3,TRBD2,TGTGCCAGCAGCTCTCCAGCGGGGGGGGCTACGCAGTATTTT,CASSSPAGGATQYF
TRBV6-5,.,13,TRBJ2-3,.,TGTGCCAGCAGTTACGGAGCTACAGATACGCAGTATTTT,CASSYGATDTQYF
TRBV11-2,.,16,TRBJ2-6,.,TGTGCCAGCAGCTTAACAGGCCCTGCGGGGGCCAACGTCCTGACTTTC,CASSLTGPAGANVLTF
TRBV6-5,.,15,TRBJ2-1,TRBD1,TGTGCCAGCAGTTACTCGACAGGGGGTTGGTATGAGCAGTTCTTC,CASSYSTGGWYEQFF
TRBV3-1,.,13,TRBJ2-3,.,TGTGCCAGCAGCCCGGAGGCCACAGATACGCAGTATTTT,CASSPEATDTQYF
TRBV5-1,.,14,TRBJ2-7,TRBD1,TGCGCCAGCAGCAGGGGGCTAGATGGCTACGAGCAGTACTTC,CASSRGLDGYEQYF
TRBV20-1,few,10,TRBJ2-1,.,TGCAGTGCGAGACAGCTAGAGCAGTTCTTC,CSARQLEQFF